The 6 T cell receptor beta chains reported below all come from one sample, sequenced in a study of shared clonotypes between healthy human individuals. Repertoires were generated with immunoSEQ multiplex PCR, while TCRdb's copy carries only in-frame clones and drops some. The sample consists of hundreds of thousands of clones, roughly 70% of them appearing once. Material for sequencing was memory CD4+ T cells sorted from blood. Noted subset: CD45RA-negative fraction. These receptors were collected from a woman in her twenties or thirties in good health.

The rearrangement joins TRBV7-2 to TRBJ2-7; D is possibly TRBD1 (6 bases). Deletions cut 5 bases from V and 7 bases from J, with 21 bases between. From germline, CDR1 is SGHTA and CDR2 FQGNSA. This CDR3 has 15 amino acids. The CDR3 region is CASSPSLIRGTEQYF. The CDR3 DNA is TGTGCCAGCAGCCCAAGCCTTATCAGGGGAACGGAGCAGTACTTC.

On this clone: This same CDR3 is encoded by further DNA sequences in the sample. The V gene is TRBV7-9, the J gene TRBJ2-3; D unclear. This CDR3 has 13 residues. V shed 1 base and J shed 2 bases, with 4 bases lying between them. Germline CDR1 SEHNR, CDR2 FQNEAQ (reference sequence). The CDR3 nucleotides read TGTGCCAGCAGCTTAGGGTCCACAGATACGCAGTATTTT. Translation: CASSLGSTDTQYF.

The J gene is TRBJ2-5, the V gene TRBV7-4; no firm D call. The CDR3 is 15 amino acids. V was clipped by 3 bases and J by 4 bases, with 15 bases between them. Germline CDR1 and CDR2: SGHVT and SQSDAQ. The chain's CDR3 is CASSFRALVSETQYF. DNA for the CDR3: TGTGCCAGCAGCTTCCGGGCCCTAGTATCAGAGACCCAGTACTTC.

This clone has just a few counts. The chain combines TRBV4-2 with TRBJ2-2; D may be TRBD2 (6 bases). The V end was cut by 0 bases, the J end by 7 bases, with 21 bases between. CDR1 is LGHNA and CDR2 is YNFKEQ in the germline V gene. This CDR3 region has 18 residues. The CDR3 region has the DNA TGTGCCAGCAGCCAAGAAGTAGGCAGGAGGGACTTTTTCGGGGAGCTGTTTTTT. The encoded protein is CASSQEVGRRDFFGELFF.

The chain couples TRBV27 to TRBJ2-7; possible D gene TRBD2, 6 bases. CDR3 length: 13 residues. Between the trimmed V and J ends, which lost 8 bases and 5 bases, there was a span of 16 bases. CDR1 MNHEY and CDR2 SMNVEV come from the germline V gene (reference sequence). The CDR3 protein is CASALREHNEQYF. In nucleotides, the CDR3 is TGTGCCAGCGCCCTCCGGGAGCACAACGAGCAGTACTTC.

The DNA of the CDR3 is TGCGCCAGCAGCCCAGGCGGGGAGGGGTCTGAAGCTTTCTTT. Protein: CASSPGGEGSEAFF. The rearrangement links TRBV5-1 to TRBJ1-1; possibly TRBD1 for D (5 bases). The V gene lost 4 bases and the J gene lost 6 bases, with 16 bases spanning the gap. The CDR3 extends over 14 amino acids. From germline, CDR1 is SGHRS and CDR2 YFSETQ.